A selection of T cell receptor beta chains follows, all from one sample in a study of cytomegalovirus exposure and HLA in healthy donors. This table comes from immunoSEQ multiplex PCR, and its TCRdb copy is limited to in-frame clones, with some not included. Counted here are about 130,000 clones, more than 60% occurring once; the ten biggest clones make up 2% to 2.5%. The sequencing sample was made of PBMCs. The receptors shown here come from a woman in her thirties or forties in good health and CMV-seropositive. The CDR3 runs from the conserved cysteine through the conserved F or W. D genes are given only for firm matches. Not all rows give a size; the values are once, few, many and, for expanded clones, a class.

v_gene	d_gene	j_gene	abundance	CDR3aa	CDR3nt
TRBV25-1	NA	TRBJ1-6	NA	CASSLGSSYNSPLHF	TGTGCCAGCAGTCTAGGGAGCTCCTATAATTCACCCCTCCACTTT
TRBV30	TRBD1	TRBJ1-2	NA	CAWSPGTGDAYGYTF	TGTGCCTGGAGTCCGGGGACAGGGGACGCCTATGGCTACACCTTC
TRBV6-4	TRBD1	TRBJ2-3	few	CASSDGQGADTQYF	TGTGCCAGCAGTGACGGACAGGGGGCAGATACGCAGTATTTT
TRBV7-2	NA	TRBJ1-3	NA	CASSQKQGYGNTIYF	TGTGCCAGCAGCCAGAAACAGGGATATGGAAACACCATATATTTT
TRBV7-2	TRBD1	TRBJ2-2	NA	CASSLVAGGAAGELFF	TGTGCCAGCAGCTTAGTGGCAGGGGGCGCAGCCGGGGAGCTGTTTTTT
TRBV19	TRBD1	TRBJ1-5	once	CASSPGQPSNQPQHF	TGTGCCAGTAGTCCGGGACAGCCCAGCAATCAGCCCCAGCATTTT
TRBV29-1	NA	TRBJ1-4	NA	CSVAGGEKLFF	TGCAGCGTTGCCGGAGGTGAAAAACTGTTTTTT
TRBV5-6	TRBD2	TRBJ2-2	NA	CASSLWAGRTGELFF	TGTGCCAGCAGCTTGTGGGCCGGGAGGACCGGGGAGCTGTTTTTT
TRBV19	NA	TRBJ1-6	once	CASTPNSYNSPLHF	TGTGCCAGTACCCCTAACAGCTATAATTCACCCCTCCACTTT
TRBV4-2	TRBD1	TRBJ1-4	few	CASSQGTDRGRREKLFF	TGTGCCAGCAGCCAAGGGACCGACAGGGGAAGACGTGAAAAACTGTTTTTT
TRBV30	TRBD1	TRBJ1-4	NA	CAWTRQGPTNEKLFF	TGTGCCTGGACGAGACAGGGGCCAACTAATGAAAAACTGTTTTTT
TRBV6-5	NA	TRBJ2-6	NA	CASSRDLSGANVLTF	TGTGCCAGCAGTCGAGACTTATCTGGGGCCAACGTCCTGACTTTC
TRBV7-8	TRBD1	TRBJ1-1	NA	CASSFGTGVAEAFF	TGTGCCAGCAGCTTTGGGACAGGGGTCGCTGAAGCTTTCTTT
TRBV5-4	NA	TRBJ2-1	once	CASSLATGASYNEQFF	TGTGCCAGCAGCTTGGCCACAGGAGCCTCATACAATGAGCAGTTCTTC
TRBV28	NA	TRBJ1-5	NA	CASSTGLNQPQHF	TGTGCCAGCAGCACAGGGCTCAATCAGCCCCAGCATTTT
TRBV5-6	NA	TRBJ1-5	NA	CASSVTRDKPNQPQHF	TGTGCCAGCAGCGTGACCCGGGACAAGCCTAATCAGCCCCAGCATTTT
TRBV11-2	TRBD2	TRBJ2-7	NA	CASSAHESGVYEQYF	TGTGCCAGCAGCGCCCATGAAAGCGGGGTCTACGAGCAGTACTTC
TRBV5-3	TRBD1	TRBJ2-4	NA	CARSLADRDLTGKNIQYF	TGTGCCAGAAGCTTGGCGGACAGGGATTTAACTGGCAAAAACATTCAGTACTTC
TRBV7-2	NA	TRBJ2-3	few	CASSLRGGGEDTQYF	TGTGCCAGCAGCTTGCGAGGGGGCGGGGAAGATACGCAGTATTTT
TRBV18	NA	TRBJ2-7	many	CASSPPFPGAYEQYF	TGTGCCAGCTCACCACCTTTCCCAGGGGCCTACGAGCAGTACTTC